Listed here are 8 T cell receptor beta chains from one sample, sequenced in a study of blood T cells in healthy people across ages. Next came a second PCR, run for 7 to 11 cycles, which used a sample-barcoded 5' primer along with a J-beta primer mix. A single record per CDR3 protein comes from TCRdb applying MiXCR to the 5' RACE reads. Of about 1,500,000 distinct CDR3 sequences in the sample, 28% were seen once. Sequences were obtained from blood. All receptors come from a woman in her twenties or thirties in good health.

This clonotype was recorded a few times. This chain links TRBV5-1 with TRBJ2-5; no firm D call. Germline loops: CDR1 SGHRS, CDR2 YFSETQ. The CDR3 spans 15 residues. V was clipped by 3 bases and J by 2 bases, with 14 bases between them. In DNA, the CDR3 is TGCGCCAGCAGCTGGGGATCAGGAAGACAAGAGACCCAGTACTTC. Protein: CASSWGSGRQETQYF.

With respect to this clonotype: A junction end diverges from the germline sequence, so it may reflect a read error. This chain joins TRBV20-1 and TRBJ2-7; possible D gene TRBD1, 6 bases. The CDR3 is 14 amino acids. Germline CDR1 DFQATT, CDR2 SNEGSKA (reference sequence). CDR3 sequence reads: CGATRQVSSYEQYF. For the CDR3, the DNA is TGCGGTGCCACGAGACAGGTTAGCTCCTATGAGCAGTACTTC.

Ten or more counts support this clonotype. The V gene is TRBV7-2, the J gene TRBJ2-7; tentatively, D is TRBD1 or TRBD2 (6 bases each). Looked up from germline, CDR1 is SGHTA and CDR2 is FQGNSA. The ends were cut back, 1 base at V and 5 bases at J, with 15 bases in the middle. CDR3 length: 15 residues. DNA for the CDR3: TGTGCCAGCAGCTTAGGGGCTTGGGGGGCTAACGAGCAGTACTTC. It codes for CASSLGAWGANEQYF. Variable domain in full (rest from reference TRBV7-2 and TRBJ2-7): GAGVSQSPSNKVTEKGKDVELRCDPISGHTALYWYRQSLGQGLEFLIYFQGNSAPDKSGLPSDRFSAERTGGSVSTLTIQRTQQEDSAVYLCASSLGAWGANEQYFGPGTRLTVT.

The CDR3 nucleotides are TGTGCCAGCAGCCCCCAGGGGTCTCCGCCATTGGCAGATACGCAGTATTTT. This sequence encodes CASSPQGSPPLADTQYF. V gene TRBV3-1 combines with J gene TRBJ2-3, with D tentatively TRBD1 (6 bases). The CDR3 contains 17 residues. With 4 bases removed from V and 4 bases from J, the gap between germline ends came to 21 bases. Germline-derived CDR1 and CDR2 are LGHDT and YNNKEL (reference sequence).

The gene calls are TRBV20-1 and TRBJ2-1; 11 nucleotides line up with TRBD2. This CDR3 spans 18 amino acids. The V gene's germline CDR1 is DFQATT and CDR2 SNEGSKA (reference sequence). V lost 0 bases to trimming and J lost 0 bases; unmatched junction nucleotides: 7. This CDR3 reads CSARDPLAGGSSYNEQFF. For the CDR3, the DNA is TGCAGTGCTAGAGATCCGCTAGCGGGGGGAAGCTCCTACAATGAGCAGTTCTTC.

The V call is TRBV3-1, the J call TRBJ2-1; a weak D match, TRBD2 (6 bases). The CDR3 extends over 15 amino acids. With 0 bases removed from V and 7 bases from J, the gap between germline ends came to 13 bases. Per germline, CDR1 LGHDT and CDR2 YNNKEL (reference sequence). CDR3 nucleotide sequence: TGTGCCAGCAGCCAAGATGGGGGGACGAGGAATGAGCAGTTCTTC. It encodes CASSQDGGTRNEQFF.

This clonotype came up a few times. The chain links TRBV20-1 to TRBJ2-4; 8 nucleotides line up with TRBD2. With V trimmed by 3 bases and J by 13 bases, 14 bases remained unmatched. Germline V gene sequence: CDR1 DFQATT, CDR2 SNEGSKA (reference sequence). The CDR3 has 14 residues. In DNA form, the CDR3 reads TGCAGTGCTAGGGGGGGGACTAGAAGTAATGAGCAGTACTTC. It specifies CSARGGTRSNEQYF.

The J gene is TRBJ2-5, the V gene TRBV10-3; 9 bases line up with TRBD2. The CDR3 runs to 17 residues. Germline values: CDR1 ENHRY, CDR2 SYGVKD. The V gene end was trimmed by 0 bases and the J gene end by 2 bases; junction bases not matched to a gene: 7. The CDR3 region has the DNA TGTGCCATCAGTGAGTCGGCAGCGGGGGGCCCTCAAGAGACCCAGTACTTC. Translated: CAISESAAGGPQETQYF.